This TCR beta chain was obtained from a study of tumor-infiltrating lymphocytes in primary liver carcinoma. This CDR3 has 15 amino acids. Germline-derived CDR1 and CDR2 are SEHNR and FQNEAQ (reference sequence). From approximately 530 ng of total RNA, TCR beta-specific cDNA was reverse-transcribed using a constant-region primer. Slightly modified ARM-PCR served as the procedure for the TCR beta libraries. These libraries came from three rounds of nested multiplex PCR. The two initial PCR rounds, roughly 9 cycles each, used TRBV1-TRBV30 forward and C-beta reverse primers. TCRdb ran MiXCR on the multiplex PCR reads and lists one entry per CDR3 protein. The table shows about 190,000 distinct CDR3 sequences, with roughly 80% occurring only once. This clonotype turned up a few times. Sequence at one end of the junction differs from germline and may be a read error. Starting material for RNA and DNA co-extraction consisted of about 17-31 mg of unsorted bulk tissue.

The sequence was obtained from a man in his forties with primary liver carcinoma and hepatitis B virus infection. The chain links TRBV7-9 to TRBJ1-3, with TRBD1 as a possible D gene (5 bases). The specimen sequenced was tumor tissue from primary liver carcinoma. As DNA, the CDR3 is TGTGTCAGCAGCTTAGACAGCCACTCTGGAAACACCATATATTTT. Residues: CVSSLDSHSGNTIYF. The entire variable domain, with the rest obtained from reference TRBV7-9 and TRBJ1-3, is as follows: DTGVSQNPRHKITKRGQNVTFRCDPISEHNRLYWYRQTLGQGPEFLTYFQNEAQLEKSRLLSDRFSAERPKGSFSTLEIQRTEQGDSAMYLCVSSLDSHSGNTIYFGEGSWLTVV.